These 32 T cell receptor beta chains share one sample of origin, sequenced in a study of blood T cell repertoires in COVID-19. Using immunoSEQ multiplex PCR, the repertoire was profiled, and TCRdb retains in-frame clones only, with some absent. The table includes 250,000 or so clones, around 85% detected once. The sample consisted of peripheral blood. The receptor set was obtained from a man aged 60 to 75 with acute or convalescent COVID-19.

V is TRBV6-2 or TRBV6-3 and J is TRBJ1-1; 7 bases line up with TRBD1. CDR1 and CDR2 (germline): MNHEY, SVGEGT. The CDR3 is 17 amino acids. The V gene end was trimmed by 5 bases and the J gene end by 1 base; junction bases not matched to a gene: 13. The CDR3 nucleotides read TGTGCCAGCAGTCAGTCCGGGACAGTGTCTAAGAACACTGAAGCTTTCTTT. It codes for CASSQSGTVSKNTEAFF.

CDR3 residues: CASSGGQGAGSPLHF. CDR3 coding DNA: TGTGCCAGCAGTGGGGGACAGGGGGCAGGTTCACCCCTCCACTTT. The gene calls are TRBV6-6 and TRBJ1-6; 12 nucleotides match TRBD1. The CDR3 sequence is 15 residues long. V was clipped by 5 bases and J by 9 bases; unmatched bases: 5. CDR1 and CDR2 (germline): MNHNY, SVGAGI (reference sequence).

The chain is built from TRBV5-1 and TRBJ2-5; TRBD1 matches at 9 bases. Germline CDR1 is SGHRS and CDR2 is YFSETQ. The junction had 2 bases not matched to a gene; V was cut back by 2 bases and J by 3 bases. The CDR3 is 14 residues long. The CDR3 sequence is CASSLQGAKETQYF. CDR3 sequence (DNA): TGCGCCAGCAGCTTACAGGGGGCAAAAGAGACCCAGTACTTC.

This clone has just a few counts. The chain is built from TRBV19 and TRBJ2-7, with D possibly TRBD1 on 6 matching bases. Germline CDR1 LNHDA, CDR2 SQIVND (reference sequence). CDR3 size: 11 residues. V dropped 10 bases and J dropped 6 bases, with 13 bases sitting between them. This chain's CDR3 is CANTRGCEQYF. The CDR3 DNA reads as TGTGCCAACACCAGGGGTTGCGAGCAGTACTTC.

V and J are TRBV4-1 and TRBJ2-2; maybe TRBD2 (5 bases). This CDR3 has 17 residues. V lost 4 bases and J lost 6, with 21 bases in between. Per the germline V gene, CDR1 is MGHRA and CDR2 is YSYEKL. CDR3 in amino acids: CASSLHFAASSSGELFF. The DNA for the CDR3 is TGCGCCAGCAGCCTTCATTTTGCGGCTAGCTCTTCCGGGGAGCTGTTTTTT.

This clone has just one count. V and J are TRBV4-3 and TRBJ2-7, with D perhaps TRBD1 (6 bases). This CDR3 has 17 amino acids. The germline CDR1 and CDR2 sequences are LGHNA and YSLEER. Trimming shortened V by 1 base and J by 3 bases, and 19 bases separated the two germline ends. CDR3 sequence (DNA): TGCGCCAGCAGCCAAGCCTCCCCAGGGGCTCAACTCTACGAGCAGTACTTC. Encoded protein: CASSQASPGAQLYEQYF.

The chain employs TRBV25-1 and TRBJ1-2; D possibly corresponds to TRBD1 (6 bases). CDR3 length: 14 amino acids. Per the germline V gene, CDR1 is MGHDK and CDR2 is SYGVNS. V lost 1 base and J 3 bases, leaving 9 bases between the germline ends. The CDR3 DNA sequence: TGTGCCAGCAGTGAATCTGACAGGTACTATGGCTACACCTTC. The encoded protein is CASSESDRYYGYTF.

The chain uses TRBV6-5 and TRBJ2-5; 7 bases are shared with TRBD1. The junction had 0 bases not matched to a gene; V was cut back by 2 bases and J by 0 bases. From germline, CDR1 is MNHEY and CDR2 SVGAGI. The CDR3 loop spans 14 amino acids. CDR3 amino acids: CASSYGQDQETQYF. The CDR3, as DNA: TGTGCCAGCAGTTACGGACAGGACCAAGAGACCCAGTACTTC.

The chain joins TRBV11-2 to TRBJ2-3; D might be TRBD2 (5 bases). CDR1 and CDR2 from the germline V gene are SGHAT and FQNNGV. V was pared by 4 bases and J by 5 bases, with 10 bases between. CDR3 size: 13 residues. CDR3 amino acids: CASSSSAGDTQYF. DNA for the CDR3: TGTGCCAGCAGCTCATCCGCGGGAGATACGCAGTATTTT.

This clone was recorded once. V usage is TRBV24-1 and J usage is TRBJ2-3; 8 bases line up with TRBD1. Germline trimming cut 3 bases from V and 9 bases from J; bases unmatched to any gene: 4. The CDR3 contains 13 residues. Germline V CDR1 and CDR2: KGHDR, SFDVKD. For the CDR3, the DNA is TGTGCCACCAGTGATGCGGACAGGGTCACGCAGTATTTT. Its translation: CATSDADRVTQYF.

The V and J genes are TRBV7-9 and TRBJ2-5; 9 bases agree with TRBD2. This CDR3 has 15 residues. Losses at the gene ends were 1 base for V and 5 bases for J; bases not matched to a gene: 5. Per germline, CDR1 SEHNR and CDR2 FQNEAQ (reference sequence). The CDR3 is CASSLGLAGSETQYF. DNA of the CDR3: TGTGCCAGCAGCTTAGGGCTAGCGGGGTCGGAGACCCAGTACTTC.

The V gene is TRBV5-8, the J gene TRBJ2-7, with TRBD2 matching 14 bases. This CDR3 has 15 amino acids. V dropped 5 bases and J dropped 4; count of bases not matched to a gene: 5. Germline lookup yields CDR1 SGHTS and CDR2 YDEGEE. This CDR3 reads CASRTGLAGAYEQYF. CDR3 DNA sequence: TGTGCCAGCAGAACGGGACTAGCGGGAGCGTACGAGCAGTACTTC. The full variable domain, in which reference TRBV5-8 and TRBJ2-7 provide the parts outside the CDR3, is EAGVTQSPTHLIKTRGQQATLRCSPISGHTSVYWYQQALGLGLQFLLWYDEGEERNRGNFPPRFSGRQFPNYSSELNVNALELEDSALYLCASRTGLAGAYEQYFGPGTRLTVT.

The chain combines TRBV7-9 with TRBJ1-1, with D possibly TRBD1 on 5 matching bases. CDR3 length: 14 amino acids. CDR1 SEHNR and CDR2 FQNEAQ come from the germline V gene (reference sequence). V was pared by 7 bases and J by 6 bases, with 18 bases between. As DNA, the CDR3 is TGTGCCAGCACGGTCGATTGGGGCCGGGCTGAAGCTTTCTTT. Translated: CASTVDWGRAEAFF.

The chain joins TRBV19 to TRBJ1-1; TRBD1 might be the D (6 bases). This CDR3 is 16 amino acids long. Germline V gives CDR1 LNHDA, CDR2 SQIVND (reference sequence). V was cut by 5 bases and J by 0 bases, with 16 bases left in between. The CDR3 loop reads CASSVLQGGLNTEAFF. The CDR3 region has the DNA TGTGCCAGTAGTGTCCTACAGGGCGGCCTGAACACTGAAGCTTTCTTT.

The sample holds a few counts of this clone. The chain employs TRBV6-1 and TRBJ2-2, with TRBD2 matching over 12 bases. Trimming removed 2 bases from V and 7 bases from J; junction bases left unmatched: 8. Per the germline V gene, CDR1 is MNHNS and CDR2 is SASEGT. This CDR3 comprises 17 residues. The CDR3 region has the DNA TGTGCCAGCAGTGAACCGGGACTAGCGGGTCTTGGCGGGGAGCTGTTTTTT. Translation: CASSEPGLAGLGGELFF.

The gene calls are TRBV24-1 and TRBJ2-1; 9 nucleotides agree with TRBD1. This CDR3 spans 15 amino acids. Germline V gives CDR1 KGHDR, CDR2 SFDVKD. After removal of 5 bases from V and 6 bases from J, the junction contained 7 bases not matched to a gene. The CDR3 DNA sequence: TGTGCCACCAGTGGCCGGGACAGGGAGATCAATGAGCAGTTCTTC. Encoded protein: CATSGRDREINEQFF.

This chain uses TRBV21-1 with TRBJ2-7; the table assigns TRBD2, which was not confirmed against the DNA. TRBV21-1 is a recognized pseudogene. The CDR3 runs to 17 residues. The CDR3 coding sequence is TGTGCCAGCAGCAAAGCCTGGGGACTAGTAGCCCCCTACGAGCAGTACTTC. Protein: CASSKAWGLVAPYEQYF.

The chain couples TRBV18 to TRBJ2-1; D ambiguous. CDR1 KGHSH and CDR2 LQKENI come from the germline V gene. The CDR3 extends over 16 amino acids. The V end was cut by 0 bases, the J end by 3 bases, with 12 bases between. The CDR3 sequence is CASSPPLLTYYNEQFF. CDR3 nucleotides: TGTGCCAGCTCACCACCGCTACTAACTTACTACAATGAGCAGTTCTTC.

This sequence joins TRBV28 and TRBJ1-4; TRBD1 aligns across 8 bases. V shed 2 bases, J shed 0 bases, and the junction held 5 bases outside the gene matches. CDR3 length equals 17 residues. Looked up from germline, CDR1 is MDHEN and CDR2 is SYDVKM. In nucleotides, the CDR3 is TGTGCCAGCAGTTTAAGGTGGACAGGGCCAACTAATGAAAAACTGTTTTTT. This sequence encodes CASSLRWTGPTNEKLFF.

This rearrangement joins TRBV6-6 to TRBJ2-7; possible D gene TRBD2, 5 bases. The CDR3 is made up of 14 amino acids. The germline V gene has CDR1 MNHNY and CDR2 SVGAGI (reference sequence). Trimming took 4 bases from V and 0 from J, leaving 10 bases between them. CDR3 amino acids: CASSSGLVSYEQYF. In DNA, the CDR3 is TGTGCCAGCAGTTCAGGACTGGTCTCCTACGAGCAGTACTTC.

V is TRBV13 and J is TRBJ2-5; the D gene is possibly TRBD2 (6 bases). The CDR3 is 18 amino acids. The V end was cut by 4 bases, the J end by 0 bases, with 21 bases between. Germline V gives CDR1 PRHDT, CDR2 FYEKMQ (reference sequence). CDR3 protein: CASSSVYAAGPYQETQYF. The CDR3 nucleotides are TGTGCCAGCAGCTCGGTTTACGCAGCGGGCCCGTACCAAGAGACCCAGTACTTC.

The V and J genes are TRBV11-3 and TRBJ1-6, with D hard to call. Germline CDR1 and CDR2: SGHNT and YENEEA. Trimming removed 1 base from V and 4 bases from J, with 8 bases in between. CDR3 length: 15 amino acids. In nucleotides, the CDR3 is TGTGCCAGCAGCTTAGGAGGCAGTTATAATTCACCCCTCCACTTT. Its protein is CASSLGGSYNSPLHF.

The chain combines TRBV5-4 with TRBJ2-3, with 8 bases fitting TRBD1. The trim removed 2 bases at V and 3 bases at J, leaving 11 bases unmatched. Germline loops: CDR1 SGHNT, CDR2 YYREEE (reference sequence). There are 17 residues in the CDR3. For the CDR3, the DNA is TGTGCCAGCAGCTTAGATCCGGACAGGGTACAAACAGATACGCAGTATTTT. Protein product: CASSLDPDRVQTDTQYF.

The rearrangement links TRBV6-2 or TRBV6-3 to TRBJ1-2; a possible D gene is TRBD1 (6 bases). CDR3 length: 14 residues. The V end lost 0 bases, the J end lost 4 bases, and 9 bases lay between the germline ends. The germline V gene has CDR1 MNHEY and CDR2 SVGEGT. For the CDR3, the DNA is TGTGCCAGCAGTTACTCCGACAGGTTCTATGGCTACACCTTC. It specifies CASSYSDRFYGYTF.

This sequence joins TRBV30 and TRBJ1-2, with a possible D match to TRBD1 (5 bases). V lost 3 bases and J lost 2, with 16 bases in between. Germline V lookup: CDR1 GTSNPN, CDR2 SVGIG (reference sequence). The CDR3 runs to 15 residues. Here the CDR3 reads CAWSREGAANYGYTF. The CDR3 DNA is TGTGCCTGGAGCAGGGAAGGGGCAGCGAACTATGGCTACACCTTC.

The gene calls are TRBV3-1 (or the pseudogene TRBV3-2) and TRBJ2-3; D might be TRBD2 (5 bases). Deletions cut 5 bases from V and 5 bases from J, with 17 bases between. The germline gives CDR1 LGHDT, CDR2 YNNKEL (reference sequence). The CDR3 is 15 residues long. The CDR3 region has the DNA TGTGCCAGCAGCAGAAGGGAGCTGGAATTAGATACGCAGTATTTT. Its translation is CASSRRELELDTQYF.

The chain is built from TRBV27 and TRBJ1-2; TRBD1 matches at 9 bases. The CDR3 is 16 residues long. Losses at the gene ends were 4 bases for V and 4 bases for J; bases not matched to a gene: 10. Germline CDR1 MNHEY, CDR2 SMNVEV (reference sequence). The CDR3 region is CASSSYPGTGLYGYTF. In DNA, the CDR3 is TGTGCCAGCAGTTCCTACCCCGGGACAGGGCTCTATGGCTACACCTTC.

This clone appeared a few times. The rearrangement uses TRBV7-9 and TRBJ1-1; 8 nucleotides align to TRBD1. V shed 3 bases, J shed 1 base, and the junction held 1 base outside the gene matches. Germline V gene lookup returns CDR1 SEHNR and CDR2 FQNEAQ (reference sequence). The length of the CDR3 is 14 residues. In DNA form, the CDR3 reads TGTGCCAGCAGCTTGACAGGGGAGAACACTGAAGCTTTCTTT. Its translation is CASSLTGENTEAFF.

This chain joins TRBV11-3 and TRBJ2-7; TRBD1 is a possible D gene (6 bases). CDR3 length: 16 amino acids. Germline V gives CDR1 SGHNT, CDR2 YENEEA. Trimming removed 5 bases from V and 0 bases from J, with 17 bases in between. CDR3 sequence reads: CASSIQQGVGSYEQYF. CDR3 DNA: TGTGCCAGCAGCATCCAACAGGGCGTGGGCTCCTACGAGCAGTACTTC.

The chain links TRBV9 to TRBJ1-2; 8 bases agree with TRBD1. The CDR3 is made up of 13 amino acids. The germline V gene encodes CDR1 SGDLS and CDR2 YYNGEE. The J segment lost 7 bases and the V segment lost 5 bases, leaving 7 bases of the junction unmatched. The CDR3 sequence is CASRTGDLGGYTF. In DNA, the CDR3 is TGTGCCAGCAGGACAGGGGATTTGGGTGGCTACACCTTC.

The rearrangement links TRBV12-3 or TRBV12-4 to TRBJ1-5; the match to TRBD1 covers 7 bases. V shed 6 bases and J 6 bases; nucleotides not matched to a gene: 5. The CDR3 loop spans 13 amino acids. The CDR3 loop reads CASRRGRGQPQHF. Written as DNA, the CDR3 is TGTGCCAGCAGGAGGGGGCGCGGTCAGCCCCAGCATTTT.

This chain joins TRBV7-2 and TRBJ1-1; D might be TRBD1 (5 bases). CDR1 is SGHTA and CDR2 is FQGNSA in the germline V gene. Between the trimmed V and J ends, which lost 6 bases and 4 bases, there was a span of 21 bases. The CDR3 length is 16 residues. The CDR3 DNA reads TGTGCCAGCAGATCTTTGACAGTTTCGGGTGGCACTGAAGCTTTCTTT. As protein: CASRSLTVSGGTEAFF.